This TCR beta chain originates from a study of cytomegalovirus exposure and HLA in healthy donors. CDR1 is SEHNR, CDR2 FQNEAQ, per germline (reference sequence). Trimming left V 5 bases short and J 1 base short, with 12 bases between. The CDR3 loop spans 15 amino acids. Both 60 Vbeta primers and 13 Jbeta primers went into the PCR. Measured with immunoSEQ multiplex PCR; TCRdb has only the in-frame clones, and not every one. The sample consists of about 150,000 clones, around four fifths of them appearing once. Sample: PBMCs. The chain employs TRBV7-9 and TRBJ2-1; D gene uncertain. The receptor comes from a woman aged 18 to 35 in good health and CMV-seronegative. In nucleotides, the CDR3 is TGTGCCAGCAGCCACGTACCCGGGTCCTACAATGAGCAGTTCTTC. Protein sequence: CASSHVPGSYNEQFF.